These 13 T cell receptor beta chains were all obtained from the same sample, sequenced in a study of vaccination effects on CD4 cells after COVID-19. The ViraFEST assay expanded antigen-specific CD4+ T cells with viral peptide pools before sequencing. Culture proceeded for nine to eleven days, and CD4+ T cells were then isolated. The vaccine given was either BNT162b2 or mRNA-1273, in two doses. These receptors have no identified antigens. Profiling relied on immunoSEQ multiplex PCR, and the TCRdb table lists in-frame clones only, not all of them. The data contain 50,000 to 65,000 clones, about three quarters of them singletons. The specimen comprised CD4+ T cells from PBMCs cultured with HCoV-229E spike peptides, sampled after COVID-19 vaccination. These receptor sequences come from a human donor who received a COVID-19 vaccine.

In this sample, this clone turned up once. V and J are TRBV7-9 and TRBJ2-5; D is ambiguous. The V and J ends lost 5 bases and 5 bases respectively, with 9 bases between them. Germline V gene sequence: CDR1 SEHNR, CDR2 FQNEAQ (reference sequence). The CDR3 is 12 residues long. The CDR3 sequence is CASSPRSETQYF. CDR3 DNA sequence: TGTGCCAGCAGCCCCCGGTCGGAGACCCAGTACTTC. Together with reference TRBV7-9 and TRBJ2-5, the CDR3 gives the full variable domain: DTGVSQNPRHKITKRGQNVTFRCDPISEHNRLYWYRQTLGQGPEFLTYFQNEAQLEKSRLLSDRFSAERPKGSFSTLEIQRTEQGDSAMYLCASSPRSETQYFGPGTRLLVL.

This chain connects TRBV18 to TRBJ1-6; D is possibly TRBD1 (5 bases). Germline CDR1 is KGHSH and CDR2 is LQKENI. CDR3 length equals 15 residues. V was trimmed by 2 bases and J by 7 bases, leaving 12 bases between them. CDR3 protein: CASSPTGTENSPLHF. CDR3 sequence (DNA): TGTGCCAGCTCACCAACCGGGACGGAAAATTCACCCCTCCACTTT.

The genes are TRBV6-5 and TRBJ2-1; D is tentatively TRBD1 or TRBD2 (5 bases each). Germline V CDR1 and CDR2: MNHEY, SVGAGI. With 2 bases removed from V and 0 bases from J, the gap between germline ends came to 8 bases. The CDR3 is 15 residues long. The CDR3 is CASSYGAGSYNEQFF. In DNA form, the CDR3 reads TGTGCCAGCAGTTACGGGGCGGGCTCCTACAATGAGCAGTTCTTC.

The chain uses TRBV6-5 and TRBJ1-6; no definite D call. From germline, CDR1 is MNHEY and CDR2 SVGAGI. V gave up 5 bases and J gave up 7 bases, with 9 bases separating them. The CDR3 runs 13 residues. The CDR3 reads CASSLRMNSPLHF. The CDR3 coding sequence is TGTGCCAGCAGTCTTAGAATGAATTCACCCCTCCACTTT.

The CDR3 region is CASSLEGSGLPTDTQYF. CDR3 in DNA: TGTGCCAGCAGCTTAGAAGGTAGCGGCCTCCCCACAGATACGCAGTATTTT. The chain carries TRBV7-8 and TRBJ2-3; possible D gene TRBD2, 6 bases. Looked up from germline, CDR1 is SGHVS and CDR2 is FQNEAQ. The CDR3 sequence is 17 residues long. V was trimmed by 1 base and J by 2 bases, leaving 16 bases between them.

The chain links TRBV5-1 to TRBJ1-4, with D maybe TRBD1 (5 bases). This CDR3 comprises 16 residues. V was shortened by 4 bases and J by 4 bases, with 17 bases between the two germline ends. CDR1 and CDR2 (germline): SGHRS, YFSETQ. The DNA of the CDR3 is TGCGCCAGCAGCCCGACACCCGGGACGGTTAATGAAAAACTGTTTTTT. Residues: CASSPTPGTVNEKLFF.

The chain links TRBV6-5 to TRBJ2-3; TRBD1 matches at 9 bases. This CDR3 comprises 15 residues. J gave up 7 bases and V 5 bases, and 10 bases lay outside the gene matches. CDR1 MNHEY and CDR2 SVGAGI come from the germline V gene. The CDR3 loop is CASSTGGAKGNTQYF. In DNA, the CDR3 is TGTGCCAGCAGTACAGGGGGCGCAAAAGGGAATACGCAGTATTTT.

This clone was seen only a few times. The chain carries TRBV21-1 and TRBJ1-1. TRBV21-1 counts as a pseudogene. CDR3 length: 17 residues. CDR3 in amino acids: CASTAEQDWSPNTEAFF. The CDR3 DNA sequence: TGTGCCAGCACCGCAGAACAGGACTGGTCTCCGAACACTGAAGCTTTCTTT.

The genes are TRBV10-3 and TRBJ2-3, with D unresolved. CDR1 is ENHRY, CDR2 SYGVKD, per germline. The CDR3 contains 14 residues. V shed 8 bases and J shed 6 bases, with 18 bases lying between them. The CDR3 reads CAIWKGSFFDTQYF. CDR3 bases: TGTGCCATCTGGAAGGGCTCCTTTTTCGATACGCAGTATTTT.

This chain uses TRBV19 with TRBJ1-5; the D is unclear. V lost 1 base to trimming and J lost 7 bases, with 5 bases between them. Per the germline V gene, CDR1 is LNHDA and CDR2 is SQIVND (reference sequence). The CDR3 length is 12 residues. The CDR3 region is CASSIGRQPQHF. As DNA, the CDR3 is TGTGCCAGTAGTATAGGTAGGCAGCCCCAGCATTTT. Looking up the rest from reference TRBV19 and TRBJ1-5 gives the full variable domain: DGGITQSPKYLFRKEGQNVTLSCEQNLNHDAMYWYRQDPGQGLRLIYYSQIVNDFQKGDIAEGYSVSREKKESFPLTVTSAQKNPTAFYLCASSIGRQPQHFGDGTRLSIL.

The rearrangement links TRBV5-4 to TRBJ2-5; TRBD2 matches 11 bases. Per germline, CDR1 SGHNT and CDR2 YYREEE (reference sequence). This CDR3 has 16 amino acids. The junction had 8 bases not matched to a gene; V was cut back by 4 bases and J by 3 bases. CDR3 loop: CASSPGGSGGEETQYF. CDR3 in DNA: TGTGCCAGCAGCCCCGGGGGTAGCGGGGGGGAAGAGACCCAGTACTTC. Variable domain in full (rest from reference TRBV5-4 and TRBJ2-5): ETGVTQSPTHLIKTRGQQVTLRCSSQSGHNTVSWYQQALGQGPQFIFQYYREEENGRGNFPPRFSGLQFPNYSSELNVNALELDDSALYLCASSPGGSGGEETQYFGPGTRLLVL.

This chain links TRBV15 with TRBJ1-5; maybe TRBD1 (5 bases). This CDR3 is 17 amino acids long. Germline assignment: CDR1 LNHNV and CDR2 YYDKDF (reference sequence). V was shortened by 3 bases and J by 5 bases, with 20 bases between the two germline ends. The CDR3 loop reads CATSRGGLEGLDQPQHF. The DNA for the CDR3 is TGTGCCACCAGCAGGGGGGGACTCGAGGGTTTGGATCAGCCCCAGCATTTT. Combining the CDR3 with reference TRBV15 and TRBJ1-5 gives the whole variable domain DAMVIQNPRYQVTQFGKPVTLSCSQTLNHNVMYWYQQKSSQAPKLLFHYYDKDFNNEADTPDNFQSRRPNTSFCFLDIRSPGLGDTAMYLCATSRGGLEGLDQPQHFGDGTRLSIL.

This rearrangement joins TRBV20-1 to TRBJ2-1; D is unresolved. Trimming cost V 3 bases and J 0 bases, with 12 bases left between them. The germline V gene encodes CDR1 DFQATT and CDR2 SNEGSKA (reference sequence). The CDR3 sequence is 15 residues long. The CDR3 DNA is TGCAGTGCTAGTCTATTGGCGGCCTCCTACAATGAGCAGTTCTTC. Translating gives CSASLLAASYNEQFF.